This TCR beta chain was obtained from a study of cytomegalovirus exposure and HLA in healthy donors. General observations from the study: Association of approximately 16,000 TCR beta sequences with HLA alleles was found at 0.05 false discovery rate in a later analysis. Certain sequence variants were highly shared and formed a cluster, and this cluster was likely a sequencing artifact. Later analysis identified a missense DCLRE1C variant that was linked to TCR beta V- and J-gene trimming.

Turning to this clone: Its specificity is unknown.

This CDR3 contains 16 residues. Trimming cost V 4 bases and J 1 base, with 14 bases left between them. Germline V gene lookup returns CDR1 SGHNT and CDR2 YYREEE (reference sequence). Primers included in the PCR were 60 Vbeta and 13 Jbeta primers. Generated by immunoSEQ multiplex PCR, the TCRdb table keeps only in-frame clones and is missing some. The table lists some 130,000 clones, 73% of them singletons, with 1% to 1.5% in the top ten. The clonotype was recovered from a woman in her forties in good health and CMV-seronegative. The chain is built from TRBV5-4 and TRBJ2-2; possibly TRBD2 for D (6 bases). Sequencing used PBMCs. CDR3 residues: CASSGGDAKNTGELFF. CDR3 nucleotides: TGTGCCAGCAGCGGAGGGGACGCCAAGAACACCGGGGAGCTGTTTTTT.